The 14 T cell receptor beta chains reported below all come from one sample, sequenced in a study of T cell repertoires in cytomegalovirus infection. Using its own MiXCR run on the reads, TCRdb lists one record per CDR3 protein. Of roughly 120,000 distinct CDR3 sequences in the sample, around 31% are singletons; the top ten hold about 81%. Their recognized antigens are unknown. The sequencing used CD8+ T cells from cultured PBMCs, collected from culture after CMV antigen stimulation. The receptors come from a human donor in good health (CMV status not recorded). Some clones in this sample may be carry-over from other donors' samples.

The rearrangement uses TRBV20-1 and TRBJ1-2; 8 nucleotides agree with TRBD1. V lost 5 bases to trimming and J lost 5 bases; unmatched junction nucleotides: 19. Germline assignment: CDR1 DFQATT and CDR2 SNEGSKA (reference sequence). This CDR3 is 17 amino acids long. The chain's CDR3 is CSALYPDPRQGTYGYTF. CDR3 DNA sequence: TGCAGTGCTCTTTACCCCGACCCGAGACAGGGGACGTATGGCTACACCTTC.

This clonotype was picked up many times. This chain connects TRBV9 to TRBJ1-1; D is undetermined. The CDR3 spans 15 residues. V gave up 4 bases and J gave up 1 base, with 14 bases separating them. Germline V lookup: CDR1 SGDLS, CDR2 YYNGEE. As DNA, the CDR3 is TGTGCCAGCAGCCCGAGTCTTTACTCGAACACTGAAGCTTTCTTT. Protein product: CASSPSLYSNTEAFF.

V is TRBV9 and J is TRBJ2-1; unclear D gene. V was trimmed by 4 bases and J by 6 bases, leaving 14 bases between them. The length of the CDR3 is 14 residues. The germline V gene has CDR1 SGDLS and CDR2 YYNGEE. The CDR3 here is CASSKSGRRNEQFF. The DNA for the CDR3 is TGTGCCAGCAGCAAATCCGGCCGTCGCAATGAGCAGTTCTTC.

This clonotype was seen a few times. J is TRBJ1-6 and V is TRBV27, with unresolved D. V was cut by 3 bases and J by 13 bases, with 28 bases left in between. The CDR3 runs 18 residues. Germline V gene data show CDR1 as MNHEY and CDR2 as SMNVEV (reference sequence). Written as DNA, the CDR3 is TGTGCCAGCAGTTTCACAGTTGAGGGTCTTCTTATGGGTGTTCCCCTCCACTTT. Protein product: CASSFTVEGLLMGVPLHF.

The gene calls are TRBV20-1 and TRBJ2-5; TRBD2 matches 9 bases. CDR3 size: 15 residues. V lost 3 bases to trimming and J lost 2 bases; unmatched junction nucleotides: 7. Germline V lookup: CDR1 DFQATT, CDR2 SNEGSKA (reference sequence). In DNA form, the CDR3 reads TGCAGTGCTAGGATAATAGCGGGGGATCAAGAGACCCAGTACTTC. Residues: CSARIIAGDQETQYF.

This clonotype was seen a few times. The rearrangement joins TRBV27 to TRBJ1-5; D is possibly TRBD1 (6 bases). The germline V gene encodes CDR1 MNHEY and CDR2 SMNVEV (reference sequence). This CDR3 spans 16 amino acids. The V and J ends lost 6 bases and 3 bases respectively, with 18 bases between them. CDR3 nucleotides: TGTGCCAGCAGGTCCTTGGGGGCAGGGCTCAATCAGCCCCAGCATTTT. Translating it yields CASRSLGAGLNQPQHF.

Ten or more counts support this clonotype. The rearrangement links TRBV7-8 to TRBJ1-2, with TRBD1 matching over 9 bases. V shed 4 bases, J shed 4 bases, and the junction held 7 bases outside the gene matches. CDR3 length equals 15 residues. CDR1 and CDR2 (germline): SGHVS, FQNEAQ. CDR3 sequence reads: CASSSRGGQGYGYTF. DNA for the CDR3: TGTGCCAGCAGCTCCCGCGGGGGACAGGGCTATGGCTACACCTTC.

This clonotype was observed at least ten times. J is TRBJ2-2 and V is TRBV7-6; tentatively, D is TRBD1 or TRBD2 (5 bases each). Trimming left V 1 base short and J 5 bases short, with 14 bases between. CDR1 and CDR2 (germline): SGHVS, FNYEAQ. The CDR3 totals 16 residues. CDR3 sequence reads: CASSLGTGASTGELFF. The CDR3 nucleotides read TGTGCCAGCAGCTTAGGCACCGGGGCGAGTACCGGGGAGCTGTTTTTT.

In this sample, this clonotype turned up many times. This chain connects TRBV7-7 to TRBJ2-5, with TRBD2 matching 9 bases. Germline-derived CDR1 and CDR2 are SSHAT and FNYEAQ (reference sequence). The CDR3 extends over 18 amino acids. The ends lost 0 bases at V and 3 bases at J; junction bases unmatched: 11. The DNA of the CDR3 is TGTGCCAGCAGCTTAGCCCTCTCCCTAGCGGGGAGCAAAGAGACCCAGTACTTC. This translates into CASSLALSLAGSKETQYF.

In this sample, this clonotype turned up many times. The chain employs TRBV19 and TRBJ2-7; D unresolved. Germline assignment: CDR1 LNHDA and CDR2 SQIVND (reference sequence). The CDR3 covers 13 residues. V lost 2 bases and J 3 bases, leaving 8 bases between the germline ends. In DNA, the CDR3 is TGTGCCAGTAGTATAAGCCCTTACTACGAGCAGTACTTC. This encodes CASSISPYYEQYF.

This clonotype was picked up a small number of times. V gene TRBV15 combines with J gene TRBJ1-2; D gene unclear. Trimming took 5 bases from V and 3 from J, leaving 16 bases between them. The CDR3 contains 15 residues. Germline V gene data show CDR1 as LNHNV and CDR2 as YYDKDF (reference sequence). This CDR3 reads CATSGLDSSYYGYTF. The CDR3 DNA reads TGTGCCACCAGCGGGTTGGATTCCTCATACTATGGCTACACCTTC.

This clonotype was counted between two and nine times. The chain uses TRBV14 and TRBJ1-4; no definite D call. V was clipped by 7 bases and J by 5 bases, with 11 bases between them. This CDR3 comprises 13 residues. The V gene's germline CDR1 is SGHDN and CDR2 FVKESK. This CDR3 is CASTASANEKLFF. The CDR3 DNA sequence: TGTGCCAGCACGGCATCGGCGAATGAAAAACTGTTTTTT.

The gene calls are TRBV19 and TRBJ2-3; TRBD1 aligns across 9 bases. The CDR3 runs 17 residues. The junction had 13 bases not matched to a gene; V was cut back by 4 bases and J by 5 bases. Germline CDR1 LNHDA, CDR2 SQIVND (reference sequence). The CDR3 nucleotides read TGTGCCAGTAGTACCTCCCGCTGGGACAGGGCGGAAGATACGCAGTATTTT. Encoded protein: CASSTSRWDRAEDTQYF.

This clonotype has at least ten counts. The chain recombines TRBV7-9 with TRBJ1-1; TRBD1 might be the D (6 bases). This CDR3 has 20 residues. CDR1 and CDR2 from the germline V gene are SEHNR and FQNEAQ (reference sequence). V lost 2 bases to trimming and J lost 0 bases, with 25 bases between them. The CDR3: CASSLLGGGDTRNMNTEAFF. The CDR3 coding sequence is TGTGCCAGCAGCTTATTGGGGGGTGGGGACACTCGGAACATGAACACTGAAGCTTTCTTT. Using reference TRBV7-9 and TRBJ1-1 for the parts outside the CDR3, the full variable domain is DTGVSQNPRHKITKRGQNVTFRCDPISEHNRLYWYRQTLGQGPEFLTYFQNEAQLEKSRLLSDRFSAERPKGSFSTLEIQRTEQGDSAMYLCASSLLGGGDTRNMNTEAFFGQGTRLTVV.